This TCR beta chain came from a study of post-analysis software for immune sequencing data. Background on the study: The patients showed relapsing-remitting, secondary progressive and progressive-relapsing multiple sclerosis courses. Study findings and constraints: Relative to controls, patients with multiple sclerosis showed significantly lower normalized Chao1 diversity. When the samples were clustered directly with F measure, those that had been prepared in the same batch showed strong co-clustering.

The TCR beta cDNA libraries carried unique molecular identifiers. Some 500,000 cDNA molecules were recovered from an input of roughly 0.95 to 10 million T cells. TCRdb re-derived calls from the PCR reads in MiXCR, one entry per CDR3 protein. The sample records roughly 700,000 distinct CDR3 sequences, around 27% being singletons. Details on this clonotype: No antigen is known for it.

The material sequenced was blood. The sequence derives from a girl between 5 and 17 years old with multiple sclerosis.

As DNA, the CDR3 is TGCAGTGCTAGCCCGGAAAGCACAGATACGCAGTATTTT. Its translation: CSASPESTDTQYF. The chain links TRBV20-1 to TRBJ2-3; D remains ambiguous. V shed 3 bases and J shed 0 bases, with 7 bases lying between them. Germline assignment: CDR1 DFQATT and CDR2 SNEGSKA (reference sequence). The CDR3 has 13 residues.